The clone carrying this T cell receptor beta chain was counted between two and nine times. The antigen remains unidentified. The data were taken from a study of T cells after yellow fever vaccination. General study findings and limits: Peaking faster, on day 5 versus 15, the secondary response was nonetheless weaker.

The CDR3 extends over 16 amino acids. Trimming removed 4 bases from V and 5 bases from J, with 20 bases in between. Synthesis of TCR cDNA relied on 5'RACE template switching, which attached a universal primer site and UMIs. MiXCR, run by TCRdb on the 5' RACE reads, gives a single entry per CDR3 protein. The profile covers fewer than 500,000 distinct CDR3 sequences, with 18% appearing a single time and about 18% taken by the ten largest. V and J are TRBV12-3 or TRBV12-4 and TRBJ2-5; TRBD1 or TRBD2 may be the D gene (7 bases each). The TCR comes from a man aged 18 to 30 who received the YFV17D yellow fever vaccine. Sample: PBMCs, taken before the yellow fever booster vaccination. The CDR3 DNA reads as TGTGCCAGCAGTTGGAGACAGGGCGGGAGAAGGGAGACCCAGTACTTC. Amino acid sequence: CASSWRQGGRRETQYF.